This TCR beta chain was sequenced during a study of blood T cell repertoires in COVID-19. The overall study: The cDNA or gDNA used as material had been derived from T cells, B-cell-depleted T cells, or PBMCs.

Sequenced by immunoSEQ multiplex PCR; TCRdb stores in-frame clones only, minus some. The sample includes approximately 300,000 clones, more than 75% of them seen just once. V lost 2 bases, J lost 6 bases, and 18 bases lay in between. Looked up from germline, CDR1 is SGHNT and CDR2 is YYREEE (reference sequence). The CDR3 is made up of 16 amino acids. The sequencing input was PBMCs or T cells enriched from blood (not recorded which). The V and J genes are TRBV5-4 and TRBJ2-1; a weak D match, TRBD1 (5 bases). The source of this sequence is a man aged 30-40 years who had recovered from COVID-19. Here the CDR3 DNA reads TGTGCCAGCAGCTTTTTTGGGGCCTTGGGTGGCAATGAGCAGTTCTTC. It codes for CASSFFGALGGNEQFF.